These 9 T cell receptor beta chains came from one sample sequenced in a study of monozygotic twins with inflammatory bowel disease. TCRdb re-analyzed the 5' RACE reads; it lists each CDR3 protein once, without DNA. The specimen's table records 330,000 or so distinct CDR3 sequences. The sample taken for sequencing was blood. These receptors were taken from a human donor with ulcerative colitis or Crohn's disease, or a healthy co-twin of an affected twin (not recorded which).

This chain uses TRBV5-1 with TRBJ2-7; TCRdb indicates TRBD2, and absent DNA this call remains unverified. This CDR3 spans 14 amino acids. Looked up from germline, CDR1 is SGHRS and CDR2 is YFSETQ. This chain's CDR3 is CASSYGTTSYEQYF.

The CDR3 spells CSARERTDTQYF. V usage is TRBV20-1 and J usage is TRBJ2-3. Germline CDR1 is DFQATT and CDR2 is SNEGSKA (reference sequence). The CDR3 runs to 12 residues.

The V call is TRBV3-1, the J call TRBJ2-1; checking the TCRdb D call of TRBD2 is not possible without DNA. CDR1 and CDR2 (germline): LGHDT, YNNKEL (reference sequence). The CDR3 contains 17 residues. The CDR3 here is CASSQAGSEGVFHEQFF.

The CDR3: CASSYQGAEKLFF. The chain combines TRBV5-5 with TRBJ1-4; TCRdb designates TRBD1, a call that cannot be tested without DNA. The length of the CDR3 is 13 residues. Germline V gene lookup returns CDR1 SGHKS and CDR2 YYEKEE (reference sequence).

The chain recombines TRBV2 with TRBJ1-5; TCRdb's D gene call, TRBD1, goes unchecked for lack of DNA. Germline CDR1 and CDR2: SNHLY and FYNNEI. The CDR3 sequence is 16 residues long. This CDR3 is CASSALAGISNQPQHF.

This chain uses TRBV29-1 with TRBJ2-5; TCRdb gives TRBD1 as the D gene, but with no DNA this cannot be confirmed. CDR1 is SQVTM, CDR2 ANQGSEA, per germline. The CDR3 sequence is 14 residues long. CDR3 in amino acids: CSPREVGVRETQYF.

This chain joins TRBV20-1 and TRBJ2-7. The germline gives CDR1 DFQATT, CDR2 SNEGSKA (reference sequence). The CDR3 extends over 14 amino acids. The CDR3 sequence: CSASGLSKEHEQYF.

The CDR3 is CASSGTGGASNTEAFF. The chain recombines TRBV5-4 with TRBJ1-1; the D gene TCRdb calls, TRBD1, cannot be checked with no DNA. Germline values: CDR1 SGHNT, CDR2 YYREEE (reference sequence). CDR3 length: 16 residues. The full variable domain, in which reference TRBV5-4 and TRBJ1-1 provide the parts outside the CDR3, is ETGVTQSPTHLIKTRGQQVTLRCSSQSGHNTVSWYQQALGQGPQFIFQYYREEENGRGNFPPRFSGLQFPNYSSELNVNALELDDSALYLCASSGTGGASNTEAFFGQGTRLTVV.

The chain's CDR3 is CASSFLPHLGKETQYF. The J gene is TRBJ2-5, the V gene TRBV12-3 or TRBV12-4; the TRBD1 assignment by TCRdb is unverifiable without DNA. CDR3 length: 16 residues.